This TCR beta chain was sequenced during a study of identical twins. General observations from the study: Among monozygotic twins, out-of-frame TCR alpha sharing exceeded what models predicted. Within cord blood, abundant beta clonotypes carried fewer insertions, but memory repertoires showed no such trend.

A universal primer site was created by template switching, with the cDNA bearing unique molecular identifiers. TCRdb reanalysed the 5' RACE reads using MiXCR and keeps one entry per CDR3 protein. Among under 900,000 distinct CDR3 sequences, approximately 13% were seen once, and the ten largest hold about 1.5%. The germline V gene encodes CDR1 MNHEY and CDR2 SMNVEV (reference sequence). The CDR3 loop spans 15 amino acids. Trimming left V 0 bases short and J 5 bases short, with 14 bases between. As to this clonotype: The target antigen is unknown.

These data are also associated with another study on yellow fever vaccine responses in identical twins. As that report states: Twins' vaccine T cell responses were reported to seem partly convergent and partly personalized.

The source is a young woman in good health. What was sequenced was PBMCs. The chain joins TRBV27 to TRBJ2-7, with a tentative D call TRBD1 (6 bases). This CDR3 is CASSLSTGTGNEQYF. The CDR3 region has the DNA TGTGCCAGCAGTTTATCGACCGGTACAGGGAACGAGCAGTACTTC.